This T cell receptor beta chain appears in the sequencing data of a study of T cell clonotyping in hematopoietic cell transplantation. Study-wide background: Cytoreduction preceded collection of pretransplant recipient samples.

The germline gives CDR1 LNHDA, CDR2 SQIVND (reference sequence). V lost 6 bases, J lost 4 bases, and 9 bases lay in between. The CDR3 covers 12 residues. Produced via immunoSEQ multiplex PCR; TCRdb's table is partial and in-frame only. Of tens of thousands of clones listed, 65% to 90% are singletons. Stated time point: recipient sample about 28 days before transplant, after cytoreduction. The source material was peripheral blood mononuclear cells, sampled before stem cell transplant. This TCR derives from a man in his fifties or sixties with biphenotypic leukemia. Some clones in this sample may be carry-over from other donors' samples. This rearrangement joins TRBV19 to TRBJ2-5; D not resolved. The CDR3 reads CASSPDVETQYF. As DNA, the CDR3 is TGTGCCAGTAGCCCAGACGTAGAGACCCAGTACTTC.